The 11 T cell receptor beta chains in this list originate from one sample, sequenced in a study of blood T cell repertoires in COVID-19. TCRdb keeps only in-frame clones here, not all; method: immunoSEQ multiplex PCR. The sample lists around 200,000 clones; approximately 80% were seen once. Material: peripheral blood. Source of these receptors: a woman aged 45-60 years with acute or convalescent COVID-19.

The chain combines TRBV28 with TRBJ1-2; 9 bases are shared with TRBD1. This CDR3 has 13 amino acids. The trim removed 10 bases at V and 5 bases at J, leaving 8 bases unmatched. Germline loops: CDR1 MDHEN, CDR2 SYDVKM. The CDR3 sequence is CATSRDRAYGYTF. CDR3 coding DNA: TGTGCCACCTCCCGGGACAGGGCTTATGGCTACACCTTC.

The rearrangement joins TRBV24-1 to TRBJ2-1, with TRBD2 matching 11 bases. This CDR3 is built from 16 residues. The junction had 8 bases not matched to a gene; V was cut back by 4 bases and J by 7 bases. Germline V lookup: CDR1 KGHDR, CDR2 SFDVKD. The CDR3 sequence is CATSEPGTSGLNEQFF. DNA for the CDR3: TGTGCCACCAGTGAACCTGGGACTAGCGGTTTAAATGAGCAGTTCTTC.

This chain links TRBV10-1 with TRBJ2-7; 8 bases agree with TRBD1. This CDR3 is 14 amino acids long. V was clipped by 6 bases and J by 2 bases; unmatched bases: 6. Looked up from germline, CDR1 is WNHNN and CDR2 is SYGVQD (reference sequence). CDR3 region: CASRADRGTYEQYF. CDR3 nucleotide sequence: TGCGCCAGCAGGGCCGACAGGGGTACCTACGAGCAGTACTTC.

The chain joins TRBV30 to TRBJ2-2, with 9 bases fitting TRBD2. Germline V gene lookup returns CDR1 GTSNPN and CDR2 SVGIG (reference sequence). CDR3 size: 15 residues. The V and J ends lost 5 bases and 5 bases, in that order; junction bases with no gene match: 9. DNA for the CDR3: TGTGCCTGGGAGGCGACTAGCGGATGGACCGGGGAGCTGTTTTTT. Encoded protein: CAWEATSGWTGELFF. Looking up the rest from reference TRBV30 and TRBJ2-2 gives the full variable domain: SQTIHQWPATLVQPVGSPLSLECTVEGTSNPNLYWYRQAAGRGLQLLFYSVGIGQISSEVPQNLSASRPQDRQFILSSKKLLLSDSGFYLCAWEATSGWTGELFFGEGSRLTVL.

V is TRBV2 and J is TRBJ2-7, with 9 nucleotides matching TRBD1. The better agreement between TRBJ2-5 and the DNA end casts doubt on the J call. Germline loops: CDR1 SNHLY, CDR2 FYNNEI. The CDR3 covers 14 residues. The CDR3 protein is CATLRGQGTWTQYF. The CDR3 bases are TGTGCCACACTCAGGGGACAGGGCACATGGACCCAGTACTTC.

The rearrangement uses TRBV20-1 and TRBJ1-1; D is ambiguous. Germline V gene sequence: CDR1 DFQATT, CDR2 SNEGSKA (reference sequence). The V gene lost 6 bases and the J gene lost 0 bases, with 5 bases spanning the gap. The CDR3 covers 11 residues. This chain's CDR3 is CSAEMNTEAFF. CDR3 in DNA: TGCAGTGCCGAGATGAACACTGAAGCTTTCTTT.

This chain connects TRBV6-5 to TRBJ1-2; tentative D call: TRBD1 (6 bases). Trimming removed 5 bases from V and 8 bases from J, with 18 bases in between. The CDR3 is 14 amino acids. Germline V gives CDR1 MNHEY, CDR2 SVGAGI. The CDR3 region has the DNA TGTGCCAGCAGTCACAGGGAAGGGAATCGAGGCTACACCTTC. Protein: CASSHREGNRGYTF.

The rearrangement joins TRBV2 to TRBJ1-3; D is ambiguous. CDR1 SNHLY and CDR2 FYNNEI come from the germline V gene. The CDR3 loop spans 15 amino acids. The ends were cut back, 5 bases at V and 7 bases at J, with 18 bases in the middle. DNA for the CDR3: TGTGCCAGCAGTCCACTGGAGGCTCTGGTCAACACCATATATTTT. Protein: CASSPLEALVNTIYF.

The CDR3, as DNA: TGTGCCAGCAGGGGAGTTGGGTGCTCCTACGAGCAGTACTTC. Translated: CASRGVGCSYEQYF. This rearrangement joins TRBV7-4 to TRBJ2-7, with D possibly being TRBD2 (5 bases). The V gene's germline CDR1 is SGHVT and CDR2 SQSDAQ. V gave up 6 bases and J gave up 0 bases, with 12 bases separating them. The CDR3 extends over 14 amino acids.

The rearrangement links TRBV7-9 to TRBJ2-1, with 13 positions matching TRBD2. The CDR3 runs 18 residues. Germline loops: CDR1 SEHNR, CDR2 FQNEAQ (reference sequence). V dropped 5 bases and J dropped 1; count of bases not matched to a gene: 8. The CDR3 sequence: CASSLLAGGPRSYNEQFF. Here the CDR3 DNA reads TGTGCCAGCAGCCTACTAGCGGGAGGGCCACGATCCTACAATGAGCAGTTCTTC.

This clone was recorded only once. The chain is built from TRBV28 and TRBJ2-7, with TRBD2 identical over 7 bases. Germline V gives CDR1 MDHEN, CDR2 SYDVKM. The CDR3 runs to 15 residues. V gave up 4 bases and J gave up 7 bases; unmatched junction bases: 13. The CDR3 sequence: CASSSPWRETREQYF. CDR3 nucleotide sequence: TGTGCCAGCAGTTCCCCTTGGCGGGAGACAAGGGAGCAGTACTTC.